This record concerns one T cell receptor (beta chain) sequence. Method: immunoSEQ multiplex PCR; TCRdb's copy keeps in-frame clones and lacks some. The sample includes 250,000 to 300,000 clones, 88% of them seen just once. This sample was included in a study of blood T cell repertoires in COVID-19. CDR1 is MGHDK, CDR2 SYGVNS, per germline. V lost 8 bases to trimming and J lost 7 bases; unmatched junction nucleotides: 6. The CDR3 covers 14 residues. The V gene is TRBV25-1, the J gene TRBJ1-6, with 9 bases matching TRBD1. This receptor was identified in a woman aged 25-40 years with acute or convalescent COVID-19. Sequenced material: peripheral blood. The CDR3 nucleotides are TGTGCCAGCCAACAGGGGGCAAAGAATTCACCCCTCCACTTT. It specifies CASQQGAKNSPLHF.